This T cell receptor beta chain is from a study of T cell changes during pregnancy in multiple sclerosis. Germline loops: CDR1 SEHNR, CDR2 FQNEAQ (reference sequence). The CDR3 loop spans 15 amino acids. The V end was cut by 2 bases, the J end by 6 bases, with 14 bases between. Only in-frame clones appear in the TCRdb table, and some are missing; sequencing was by immunoSEQ multiplex PCR. Of about 60,000 clones in the sample, 93% are singletons; the top ten hold 2.5% to 4%. The J gene is TRBJ2-1, the V gene TRBV7-9; possible D gene TRBD2, 6 bases. The sequenced sample was CD8+ T cells from peripheral blood mononuclear cells, obtained in the second trimester of pregnancy. The receptor was derived from a female donor with multiple sclerosis, enrolled in a pregnancy study. CDR3 nucleotide sequence: TGTGCCAGCAGCTTATCGGGAGCAGAGCGCAATGAGCAGTTCTTC. This codes for CASSLSGAERNEQFF.